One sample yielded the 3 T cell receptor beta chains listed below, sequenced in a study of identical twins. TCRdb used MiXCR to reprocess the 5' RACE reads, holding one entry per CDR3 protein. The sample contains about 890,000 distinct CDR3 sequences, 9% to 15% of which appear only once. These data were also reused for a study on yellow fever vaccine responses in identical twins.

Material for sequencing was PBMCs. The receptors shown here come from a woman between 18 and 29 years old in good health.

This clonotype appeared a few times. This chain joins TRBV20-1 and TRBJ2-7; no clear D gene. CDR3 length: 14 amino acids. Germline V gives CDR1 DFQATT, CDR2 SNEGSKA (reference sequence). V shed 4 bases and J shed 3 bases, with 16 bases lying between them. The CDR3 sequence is CSAMSRALYYEQYF. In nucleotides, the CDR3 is TGCAGTGCTATGTCACGGGCTCTGTACTACGAGCAGTACTTC.

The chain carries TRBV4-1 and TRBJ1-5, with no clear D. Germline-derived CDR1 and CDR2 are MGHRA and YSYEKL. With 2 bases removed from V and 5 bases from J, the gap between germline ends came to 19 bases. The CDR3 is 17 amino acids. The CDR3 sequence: CASSQPLSLDVHQPQHF. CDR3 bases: TGCGCCAGCAGCCAACCCCTTTCGCTGGACGTCCATCAGCCCCAGCATTTT.

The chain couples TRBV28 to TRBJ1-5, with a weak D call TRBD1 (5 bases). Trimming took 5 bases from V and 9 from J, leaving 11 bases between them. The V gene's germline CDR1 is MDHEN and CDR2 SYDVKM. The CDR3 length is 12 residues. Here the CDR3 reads CASSGGNSPQHF. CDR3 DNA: TGTGCCAGCAGTGGGGGGAACTCGCCCCAGCATTTT. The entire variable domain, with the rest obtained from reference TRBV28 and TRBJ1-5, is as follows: DVKVTQSSRYLVKRTGEKVFLECVQDMDHENMFWYRQDPGLGLRLIYFSYDVKMKEKGDIPEGYSVSREKKERFSLILESASTNQTSMYLCASSGGNSPQHFGDGTRLSIL.